A selection of T cell receptor beta chains follows, all from one sample in a study of cytomegalovirus exposure and HLA in healthy donors. Produced via immunoSEQ multiplex PCR; TCRdb's table is partial and in-frame only. The profile shows 65,000 to 100,000 clones, roughly 75% of them singletons. Sequencing was performed on PBMCs. The receptors come from a man aged 40-49 years in good health and CMV-seronegative. CDR3s include the opening cysteine and the closing phenylalanine or tryptophan.

V,CDR3
TRBV28,CASNLQGRGNQPQHF
TRBV7-9,CASSLGTGEVSPLHF
TRBV5-1,CASRVATNEKLFF
TRBV28,CASSKTGKEQPQHF
TRBV6-1,CASSVEQGASNQPQHF
TRBV15,CATSRDLPQGRVTKNEQYF
TRBV28,CASSPLITGTEQPQHF
TRBV5-1,CASSLVPPEQYF
TRBV6-1,CASIRGWTEAFF
TRBV9,CASSVGAGVMNTEAFF
TRBV28,CASSGTAYNSPLHF
TRBV19,CASSGGRDTDGTQYF
TRBV28,CASFHTFRGPGNTIYF
TRBV4-1,CASSQEEQGSLNQPQHF
TRBV28,CASRNPGGTYEQYF
TRBV7-9,CASRGPNTEAFF
TRBV27,CASSPAQPSYNEQFF
TRBV6-5,CASSYDRANSPLHF
TRBV5-4,CASSLGRGQNNSPLHF
TRBV13,CASSRRLASTDTQYF
TRBV28,CASTRGGTGIRVNEKLFF
TRBV7-9,CASSSPPGQGGEQYF
TRBV2,CASSDGGSTGELFF
TRBV19,CASSGLRMVYNSPLHF
TRBV4-1,CASSQESNSYEQYF